This T cell receptor beta chain came from a study of cytomegalovirus exposure and HLA in healthy donors. On this clone: Its antigen is unidentified.

Whole-study findings and limits: Most sequenced TCRs were rare (though some public TCRs occurred in many donors).

The V gene lost 3 bases and the J gene lost 4 bases, with 12 bases spanning the gap. The CDR3 consists of 13 residues. The germline CDR1 and CDR2 sequences are GTSNPN and SVGIG (reference sequence). The PCR contained 60 Vbeta and 13 Jbeta primers. This table comes from immunoSEQ multiplex PCR, and its TCRdb copy is limited to in-frame clones, with some not included. In the table there are about 210,000 clones, approximately 80% of which are singletons. The genes are TRBV30 and TRBJ1-1; the D is unclear. The clonotype was recovered from a woman between 50 and 59 years old in good health and CMV-seropositive. Sequencing was done on a sample of PBMCs. The CDR3 protein is CAWRAAASTEAFF. CDR3 bases: TGTGCCTGGAGGGCGGCCGCGTCCACTGAAGCTTTCTTT.